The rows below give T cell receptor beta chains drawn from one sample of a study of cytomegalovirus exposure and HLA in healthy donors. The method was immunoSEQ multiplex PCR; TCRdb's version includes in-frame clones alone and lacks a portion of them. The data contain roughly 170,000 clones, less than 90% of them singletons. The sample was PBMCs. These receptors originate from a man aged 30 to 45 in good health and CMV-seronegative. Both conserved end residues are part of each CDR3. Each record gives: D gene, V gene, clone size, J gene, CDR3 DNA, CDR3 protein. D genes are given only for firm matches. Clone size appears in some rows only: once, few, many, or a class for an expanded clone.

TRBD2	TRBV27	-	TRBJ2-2	TGTGCCAGCAGTTTATATGCGGGGGGGCTGATCGGGGAGCTGTTTTTT	CASSLYAGGLIGELFF
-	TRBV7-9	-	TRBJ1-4	TGTGCCAGCATCCCAGGGGCGCCCCGGGGTAAACTGTTTTTT	CASIPGAPRGKLFF
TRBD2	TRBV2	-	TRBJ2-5	TGTGCCAGCAGTCAGTCTAGCGGGCAAGAGACCCAGTACTTC	CASSQSSGQETQYF
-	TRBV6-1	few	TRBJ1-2	TGTGCCAGCAGTGAATTCGGTATTGAAGGGGGTGACTTC	CASSEFGIEGGDF
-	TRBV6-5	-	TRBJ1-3	TGTGCCAGCAGTTACGTTAGGGGCTCTGGAAACACCATATATTTT	CASSYVRGSGNTIYF
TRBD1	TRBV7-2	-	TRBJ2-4	TGTGCCAGCAGCCAATTCACGGGGAGGACAGGGAAAAACATTCAGTACTTC	CASSQFTGRTGKNIQYF
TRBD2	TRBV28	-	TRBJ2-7	TGTGCCAGCAGTTCCGGACGCGGGGGGATGTCCTACGAGCAGTACTTC	CASSSGRGGMSYEQYF
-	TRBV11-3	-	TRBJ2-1	TGTGCCAGCAGCTTAGTATCTCCTTCTCGCTACAATGAGCAGTTCTTC	CASSLVSPSRYNEQFF
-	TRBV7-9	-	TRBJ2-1	TGTGCCAGCAGCTTACCCCAGGGGTTGTACAATGAGCAGTTCTTC	CASSLPQGLYNEQFF
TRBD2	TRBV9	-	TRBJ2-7	TGTGCCAGCAGCACCGAACCTGGGACTAGCGGGAGCCTCTTCACCTACGAGCAGTACTTC	CASSTEPGTSGSLFTYEQYF
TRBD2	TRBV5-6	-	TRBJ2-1	TGTGCCAGCAGCTTGGCTTGGAGCGGGAGTAATGAGCAGTTCTTC	CASSLAWSGSNEQFF
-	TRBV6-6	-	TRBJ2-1	TGTGCCAGCAGTGCCGACAACTACAATGAGCAGTTCTTC	CASSADNYNEQFF
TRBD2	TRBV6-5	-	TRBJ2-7	TGTGCCAGCAGTCATAGCGGGGGGTCACCCGAGCAGTACTTC	CASSHSGGSPEQYF
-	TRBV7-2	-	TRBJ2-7	TGTGCCAGCAGCTTAGTTGATGGCACATGGCACTACGAGCAGTACTTC	CASSLVDGTWHYEQYF
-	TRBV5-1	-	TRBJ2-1	TGCGCCAGCAGCTTGGCCGGTAGCTCCTACAATGAGCAGTTCTTC	CASSLAGSSYNEQFF